This passage covers 17 T cell receptor beta chains from one sample sequenced in a study of cytomegalovirus exposure and HLA in healthy donors (dated by TCRdb to the late 2010s). Library prep was done by the immunoSEQ multiplex PCR assay. The multiplex PCR relied on a mix of 60 forward primers for TCR Vbeta segments and 13 reverse primers for TCR Jbeta segments. TCRdb mirrors the immuneACCESS table, restricted to in-frame sequences. Some clones are absent from its copies; in checked studies, under half trace to an unresolved V gene, and the reason for the others is unknown. The sample contains some 86,000 clones, about four fifths of them found a single time. Clones ranked in the top ten supply approximately 14% of the sample. The sequencing input was PBMCs. Every receptor here comes from a woman aged 40 to 50 in good health and CMV-seropositive.

This rearrangement joins TRBV7-9 to TRBJ2-7; the D gene is possibly TRBD1 (6 bases). The CDR3 has 13 residues. Germline CDR1 reads SEHNR; CDR2 reads FQNEAQ (reference sequence). V was pared by 5 bases and J by 7 bases, with 15 bases between. This CDR3 reads CASSLEGGREQYF. Written as DNA, the CDR3 is TGTGCCAGCAGCCTTGAAGGGGGTCGAGAGCAGTACTTC. Full variable domain (rest looked up from reference TRBV7-9 and TRBJ2-7): DTGVSQNPRHKITKRGQNVTFRCDPISEHNRLYWYRQTLGQGPEFLTYFQNEAQLEKSRLLSDRFSAERPKGSFSTLEIQRTEQGDSAMYLCASSLEGGREQYFGPGTRLTVT.

The chain couples TRBV27 to TRBJ2-3; 12 bases are shared with TRBD2. CDR3 size: 15 residues. Looked up from germline, CDR1 is MNHEY and CDR2 is SMNVEV (reference sequence). With 6 bases clipped from V and 0 bases from J, the junction kept 1 base outside the gene matches. This chain's CDR3 is CASRGLAGSTDTQYF. The CDR3 DNA sequence: TGTGCCAGCAGAGGACTAGCGGGGAGCACAGATACGCAGTATTTT.

The CDR3 DNA reads as TGTGCCAGTAGTTTGCGGGAGTACACCGGGGAGCTGTTTTTT. It encodes CASSLREYTGELFF. The chain couples TRBV19 to TRBJ2-2, with 7 nucleotides matching TRBD2. CDR3 length equals 14 residues. Germline CDR1 reads LNHDA; CDR2 reads SQIVND (reference sequence). The ends lost 5 bases at V and 3 bases at J; junction bases unmatched: 3.

In this sample, this clone turned up once. This sequence joins TRBV29-1 and TRBJ2-2, with D possibly being TRBD2 (5 bases). Germline-derived CDR1 and CDR2 are SQVTM and ANQGSEA. The CDR3 extends over 14 amino acids. V was clipped by 6 bases and J by 6 bases, with 17 bases between them. In nucleotides, the CDR3 is TGCAGCGTGCGAGGTCTAATGGACTCCGGGGAGCTGTTTTTT. This encodes CSVRGLMDSGELFF.

The chain has TRBV28 and TRBJ1-1; perhaps TRBD1 as D (6 bases). V lost 3 bases and J 3 bases, leaving 14 bases between the germline ends. CDR3 length: 15 residues. Germline V gene lookup returns CDR1 MDHEN and CDR2 SYDVKM. The CDR3 spells CASSFWGGADTEAFF. CDR3 DNA sequence: TGTGCCAGCAGTTTTTGGGGGGGCGCCGACACTGAAGCTTTCTTT.

CDR3 protein: CASSTKTGGNYGYTF. CDR3 in DNA: TGTGCCAGTAGTACTAAGACGGGGGGAAACTATGGCTACACCTTC. The rearrangement links TRBV19 to TRBJ1-2; D possibly corresponds to TRBD1 (5 bases). Germline assignment: CDR1 LNHDA and CDR2 SQIVND (reference sequence). The CDR3 length is 15 residues. Between the trimmed V and J ends, which lost 4 bases and 2 bases, there was a span of 14 bases.

The V and J genes are TRBV5-6 and TRBJ1-2; D not resolved. CDR3 length equals 11 residues. Germline V gives CDR1 SGHDT, CDR2 YYEEEE. The V end lost 4 bases, the J end lost 8 bases, and 9 bases lay between the germline ends. In DNA, the CDR3 is TGTGCCAGCAGCGCCACATGGGGCTACACCTTC. Its translation: CASSATWGYTF. The whole variable domain, filled in from reference TRBV5-6 and TRBJ1-2, reads DAGVTQSPTHLIKTRGQQVTLRCSPKSGHDTVSWYQQALGQGPQFIFQYYEEEERQRGNFPDRFSGHQFPNYSSELNVNALLLGDSALYLCASSATWGYTFGSGTRLTVV.

CDR3 sequence (DNA): TGTGCCAGCAGTTTTGGGGCCTCCTACGAGCAGTACTTC. Translation gives CASSFGASYEQYF. The chain carries TRBV27 and TRBJ2-7; D perhaps matches TRBD1 (5 bases). This CDR3 is 13 amino acids long. V shed 3 bases and J shed 0 bases, with 6 bases lying between them. From germline, CDR1 is MNHEY and CDR2 SMNVEV (reference sequence).

J is TRBJ1-1 and V is TRBV18; possibly TRBD1 for D (6 bases). The CDR3 covers 14 residues. Germline V gene sequence: CDR1 KGHSH, CDR2 LQKENI. V lost 3 bases and J lost 7, with 15 bases in between. The DNA of the CDR3 is TGTGCCAGCTCACCGAACCGGGACACCCTTGAAGCTTTCTTT. This codes for CASSPNRDTLEAFF.

CDR3 sequence reads: CSVLLAGVNEQFF. CDR3 bases: TGCAGCGTACTCCTAGCGGGGGTCAATGAGCAGTTCTTC. The chain recombines TRBV29-1 with TRBJ2-1; 10 positions agree with TRBD2. CDR3 length: 13 residues. In germline, CDR1 is SQVTM, CDR2 ANQGSEA. Losses at the gene ends were 6 bases for V and 6 bases for J; bases not matched to a gene: 5.

The rearrangement uses TRBV5-6 and TRBJ2-1, with D perhaps matching TRBD2 (7 bases). CDR1 is SGHDT, CDR2 YYEEEE, per germline. Trimming shortened V by 0 bases and J by 3 bases, and 13 bases separated the two germline ends. The CDR3 has 16 residues. Written as DNA, the CDR3 is TGTGCCAGCAGCTTGGATCGCGGGGGCCACTACAATGAGCAGTTCTTC. Protein product: CASSLDRGGHYNEQFF.

The chain carries TRBV5-6 and TRBJ2-2; tentatively, D is TRBD1 (7 bases). Trimming removed 5 bases from V and 6 bases from J, with 14 bases in between. The CDR3 contains 14 residues. CDR1 and CDR2 from the germline V gene are SGHDT and YYEEEE. The chain's CDR3 is CASSYDREAGELFF. CDR3 DNA sequence: TGTGCCAGCAGTTACGACAGGGAGGCCGGGGAGCTGTTTTTT.

The chain carries TRBV10-3 and TRBJ2-7, with 8 bases aligning to TRBD1. V lost 2 bases, J lost 5 bases, and 8 bases stayed unmatched. This CDR3 contains 15 residues. Looked up from germline, CDR1 is ENHRY and CDR2 is SYGVKD. The CDR3 DNA reads as TGTGCCATCAGTGAGAGGGCAGGGGGCGCGGACGAGCAGTACTTC. Residues: CAISERAGGADEQYF.

The V call is TRBV29-1, the J call TRBJ1-1, with D perhaps matching TRBD1 (5 bases). The length of the CDR3 is 14 residues. Germline V gives CDR1 SQVTM, CDR2 ANQGSEA. V was pared by 6 bases and J by 1 base, with 15 bases between. The DNA for the CDR3 is TGCAGCGTGGTGTACCGGGGGTGGAACACTGAAGCTTTCTTT. Encoded protein: CSVVYRGWNTEAFF.

This clone was observed once. The chain combines TRBV19 with TRBJ2-1; a weak D match, TRBD2 (5 bases). The CDR3 totals 16 residues. V was pared by 0 bases and J by 10 bases, with 19 bases between. CDR1 is LNHDA, CDR2 SQIVND, per germline (reference sequence). The CDR3 DNA reads TGTGCCAGTAGTATAGATGGGAGTAAGTTGCGTGCCGAGCAGTTCTTC. Protein: CASSIDGSKLRAEQFF.

The genes are TRBV29-1 and TRBJ2-3, with TRBD2 as a possible D gene (6 bases). The length of the CDR3 is 14 residues. Germline-derived CDR1 and CDR2 are SQVTM and ANQGSEA. Deletions cut 6 bases from V and 0 bases from J, with 13 bases between. In DNA, the CDR3 is TGCAGCGTCCACGGGGGTCGGAGCACAGATACGCAGTATTTT. This sequence encodes CSVHGGRSTDTQYF.

This clone turned up a few times. This sequence joins TRBV19 and TRBJ2-1; D might be TRBD2 (6 bases). The germline V gene has CDR1 LNHDA and CDR2 SQIVND (reference sequence). The CDR3 has 15 amino acids. V lost 4 bases to trimming and J lost 0 bases, with 10 bases between them. This CDR3 reads CASSTGLVSYNEQFF. CDR3 nucleotides: TGTGCCAGTAGTACGGGACTGGTCTCCTACAATGAGCAGTTCTTC.